What follows describes a single T cell receptor (beta chain). This entry is derived from a study of CD8 T cells in Susac syndrome. TCR beta from blood CD8+ and CD4+ T cells was sequenced. Negative isolation yielded CD4+ and CD8+ T cells, and FACS enriched TEMRA cells. With V trimmed by 9 bases and J by 3 bases, 12 bases remained unmatched. The germline V gene has CDR1 MNHNS and CDR2 SASEGT. There are 17 residues in the CDR3. An input of 0.5 to 1 ug of RNA was subjected to reverse transcription using random hexamers. Across 54 Vbeta and 13 Jbeta, TCR beta CDR3 was amplified with immunoSEQ multiplex PCR. Via MiXCR, TCRdb re-called the immunoSEQ multiplex PCR reads, giving one row per CDR3 protein. The data contain approximately 160,000 distinct CDR3 sequences, 80% to 95% of them singletons.

The sequence was collected from a human donor with multiple sclerosis. The sample consisted of CD4+ T cells from PBMCs. The chain carries TRBV6-1 and TRBJ1-6; 9 nucleotides align to TRBD1. The CDR3 loop reads CASTGQGPPRYNSPLHF. In DNA form, the CDR3 reads TGTGCCAGTACGGGACAGGGCCCCCCACGCTATAATTCACCCCTCCACTTT.